Shown below are 20 T cell receptor beta chains from a single sample sequenced in a study of CD4 T cells in relation to SARS-CoV-2 and coronaviruses (dated by TCRdb to about 2021). CD4+ T cells from unexposed donors were collected before the COVID-19 pandemic (2011-2018). Following 10 days of culture, the EasySep CD4+ T cell isolation kit was used to isolate CD4+ T cells. These TCRs are of unknown antigen specificity. Receptor libraries were prepared by the immunoSEQ multiplex PCR assay. TCRdb carries this immuneACCESS record with in-frame sequences only. Its versions omit some clonotypes, under half of them owing to an unresolved V gene in the studies checked, with the rest unexplained. Within this sample are around 25,000 clones, with more than 60% of them counted one time only. Of the sample, about 18% falls within the top ten clones. The source material was CD4+ T cells from PBMCs, cultured in vitro. The receptors come from a human donor in good health.

The rearrangement uses TRBV5-1 and TRBJ1-2; 7 nucleotides agree with TRBD1. CDR3 size: 13 residues. Germline V gene lookup returns CDR1 SGHRS and CDR2 YFSETQ. V was pared by 9 bases and J by 6 bases, with 11 bases of the junction left unmatched. In DNA, the CDR3 is TGCGCCACCCGAAGAGGACAGGCGGATGGCTACACCTTC. Translating it yields CATRRGQADGYTF.

The genes are TRBV9 and TRBJ1-2; 12 nucleotides agree with TRBD1. Trimming removed 3 bases from V and 9 bases from J; junction bases left unmatched: 6. Germline CDR1 is SGDLS and CDR2 is YYNGEE. This CDR3 spans 14 amino acids. DNA of the CDR3: TGTGCCAGCAGCGCGGGACAGGGGGCGCGGCGCTACACCTTC. It specifies CASSAGQGARRYTF.

The V and J genes are TRBV7-2 and TRBJ1-6; 9 nucleotides align to TRBD1. The CDR3 runs 16 residues. The germline CDR1 and CDR2 sequences are SGHTA and FQGNSA. The V gene end was trimmed by 5 bases and the J gene end by 10 bases; junction bases not matched to a gene: 12. CDR3 coding DNA: TGTGCCAGCAGCGGAACACCGGGACAGGGTGAATCACCCCTCCACTTT. This translates into CASSGTPGQGESPLHF.

This chain uses TRBV6-5 with TRBJ2-7, with 7 bases matching TRBD1. V lost 5 bases, J lost 3 bases, and 7 bases stayed unmatched. The CDR3 contains 14 residues. Germline CDR1 is MNHEY and CDR2 is SVGAGI. DNA for the CDR3: TGTGCCAGCAGTACCACGACAGGGAACTACGAGCAGTACTTC. It codes for CASSTTTGNYEQYF.

This chain links TRBV6-2 or TRBV6-3 with TRBJ2-6; D remains unclear. CDR1 is MNHEY, CDR2 SVGEGT, per germline. Trimming took 6 bases from V and 0 from J, leaving 12 bases between them. CDR3 length equals 16 residues. The chain's CDR3 is CASSHDWISGANVLTF. In nucleotides, the CDR3 is TGTGCCAGCAGCCACGACTGGATCTCTGGGGCCAACGTCCTGACTTTC.

This clone was seen a handful of times. CDR3 residues: CASSPSNSHNSPLHF. The CDR3 DNA reads as TGTGCCAGTAGTCCCTCGAACAGCCATAATTCACCCCTCCACTTT. The genes are TRBV19 and TRBJ1-6; the D is unclear. The CDR3 covers 15 residues. Germline V gives CDR1 LNHDA, CDR2 SQIVND (reference sequence). V lost 5 bases and J 5 bases, leaving 13 bases between the germline ends.

V and J are TRBV4-3 and TRBJ1-3; D is perhaps TRBD1 (6 bases). CDR1 and CDR2 from the germline V gene are LGHNA and YSLEER. The CDR3 has 16 residues. The V end was cut by 1 base, the J end by 0 bases, with 10 bases between. The CDR3 nucleotides read TGCGCCAGCAGCCAAGGGGGGCTCAACTCTGGAAACACCATATATTTT. Its protein is CASSQGGLNSGNTIYF.

This clone was counted only a few times. This sequence joins TRBV4-3 and TRBJ1-1, with D maybe TRBD1 (6 bases). Trimming left V 0 bases short and J 1 base short, with 12 bases between. Germline CDR1 LGHNA, CDR2 YSLEER. CDR3 length: 16 residues. The DNA for the CDR3 is TGCGCCAGCAGCCAAGATCCCGCAGGGGCGAACACTGAAGCTTTCTTT. It specifies CASSQDPAGANTEAFF.

The chain uses TRBV5-6 and TRBJ2-3, with TRBD1 matching 10 bases. The germline V gene has CDR1 SGHDT and CDR2 YYEEEE. V trimming: 4 bases; J trimming: 4 bases; junction bases outside the gene matches: 6. The CDR3 runs to 15 residues. Here the CDR3 DNA reads TGTGCCAGCAGCCCTCCGGGACAGGGGCCAGATACGCAGTATTTT. It encodes CASSPPGQGPDTQYF.

The rearrangement links TRBV7-3 to TRBJ2-2; 11 bases fit TRBD2. The ends lost 4 bases at V and 0 bases at J; junction bases unmatched: 7. The CDR3 extends over 18 amino acids. Germline CDR1 is SGHTA and CDR2 is FQGTGA. CDR3 residues: CASSSLPGLAANTGELFF. In DNA, the CDR3 is TGTGCCAGCAGCTCACTACCGGGACTAGCGGCGAACACCGGGGAGCTGTTTTTT.

The chain is built from TRBV19 and TRBJ2-5, with TRBD1 as a possible D gene (6 bases). Deletions cut 4 bases from V and 1 base from J, with 16 bases between. The CDR3 totals 16 residues. In germline, CDR1 is LNHDA, CDR2 SQIVND (reference sequence). The CDR3 loop is CASSRRPGARQETQYF. The CDR3 DNA reads TGTGCCAGTAGTAGGCGGCCAGGGGCGCGCCAAGAGACCCAGTACTTC.

The J gene is TRBJ1-1, the V gene TRBV18; weak D call: TRBD1 (6 bases). CDR1 KGHSH and CDR2 LQKENI come from the germline V gene. V gave up 1 base and J gave up 6 bases, with 12 bases separating them. The CDR3 loop spans 14 amino acids. In nucleotides, the CDR3 is TGTGCCAGCTCACCACTGGGGGCCGAAGCTGAAGCTTTCTTT. Translation gives CASSPLGAEAEAFF.

The chain has TRBV6-1 and TRBJ2-5; D is possibly TRBD1 (5 bases). Germline CDR1 reads MNHNS; CDR2 reads SASEGT. Trimming removed 0 bases at V and 4 bases at J, with 15 bases between. The CDR3 runs to 16 residues. The CDR3 DNA reads as TGTGCCAGCAGTGAAGCGTTCCAGGGTCGTGGAGAGACCCAGTACTTC. Encoded protein: CASSEAFQGRGETQYF.

The chain uses TRBV5-5 and TRBJ1-1; D perhaps matches TRBD1 (6 bases). This CDR3 is 13 amino acids long. Germline V CDR1 and CDR2: SGHKS, YYEKEE (reference sequence). Deletions cut 4 bases from V and 6 bases from J, with 13 bases between. CDR3 in amino acids: CASSRYRVSEAFF. CDR3 DNA: TGTGCCAGCAGCCGATACAGGGTCTCTGAAGCTTTCTTT.

The V and J genes are TRBV7-2 and TRBJ2-3; 9 bases line up with TRBD2. The V gene end was trimmed by 2 bases and the J gene end by 3 bases; junction bases not matched to a gene: 9. This CDR3 contains 17 residues. Germline CDR1 is SGHTA and CDR2 is FQGNSA. CDR3 DNA sequence: TGTGCCAGCAGCTTAATGGTAGCGGGAGTTAGGACAGATACGCAGTATTTT. This codes for CASSLMVAGVRTDTQYF.

V is TRBV3-1 (or the pseudogene TRBV3-2) and J is TRBJ2-3; no firm D call. The CDR3 is 17 amino acids. Trimming removed 0 bases at V and 0 bases at J, with 13 bases between. The germline V gene has CDR1 LGHDT and CDR2 YNNKEL (reference sequence). In nucleotides, the CDR3 is TGTGCCAGCAGCCAAGAGTGGCGCAAGACTAGCACAGATACGCAGTATTTT. The encoded protein is CASSQEWRKTSTDTQYF.

This clone was seen a handful of times. The chain's CDR3 is CATALRGRETQYF. The CDR3 nucleotides are TGTGCCACCGCCTTGAGGGGGCGGGAGACCCAGTACTTC. The chain couples TRBV2 to TRBJ2-5, with 7 positions matching TRBD1. The V gene's germline CDR1 is SNHLY and CDR2 FYNNEI. V dropped 10 bases and J dropped 5; count of bases not matched to a gene: 10. This CDR3 spans 13 amino acids.

The chain couples TRBV5-1 to TRBJ2-2; the D is unclear. Germline CDR1 reads SGHRS; CDR2 reads YFSETQ. Deletions cut 4 bases from V and 4 bases from J, with 11 bases between. This CDR3 has 14 amino acids. CDR3 amino acids: CASSTLAGTGELFF. CDR3 nucleotides: TGCGCCAGCAGCACCTTAGCAGGCACCGGGGAGCTGTTTTTT.

The J gene is TRBJ1-4, the V gene TRBV18; 7 bases match TRBD1. The CDR3 loop spans 14 amino acids. Germline V lookup: CDR1 KGHSH, CDR2 LQKENI. V was clipped by 5 bases and J by 8 bases; unmatched bases: 8. The DNA of the CDR3 is TGTGCCAGCTCAACCGACAGGGTCGAAGAAAAACTGTTTTTT. This encodes CASSTDRVEEKLFF.

The V call is TRBV3-1 (or the pseudogene TRBV3-2), the J call TRBJ1-1; D is perhaps TRBD1 (5 bases). The CDR3 sequence is 14 residues long. Trimming took 4 bases from V and 4 from J, leaving 13 bases between them. Germline V gene data show CDR1 as LGHDT and CDR2 as YNNKEL (reference sequence). CDR3 bases: TGTGCCAGCAGCCGAGCAGGGTTGAGCACTGAAGCTTTCTTT. Protein sequence: CASSRAGLSTEAFF.